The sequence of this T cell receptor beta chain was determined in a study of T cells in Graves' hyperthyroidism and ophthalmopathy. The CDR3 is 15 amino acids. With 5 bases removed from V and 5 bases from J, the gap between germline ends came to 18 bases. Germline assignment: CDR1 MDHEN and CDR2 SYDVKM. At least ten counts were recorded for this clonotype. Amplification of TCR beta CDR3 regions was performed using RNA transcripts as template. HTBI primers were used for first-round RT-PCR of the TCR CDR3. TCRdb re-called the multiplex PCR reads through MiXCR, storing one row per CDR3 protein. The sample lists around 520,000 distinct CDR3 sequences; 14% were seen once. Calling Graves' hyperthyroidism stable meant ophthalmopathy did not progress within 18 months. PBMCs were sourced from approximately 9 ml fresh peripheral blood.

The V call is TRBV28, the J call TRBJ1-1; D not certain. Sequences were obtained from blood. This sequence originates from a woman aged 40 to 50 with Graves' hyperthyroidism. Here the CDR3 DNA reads TGTGCCAGCAGTCCATCGCCAGACGAGGGTACTGAAGCTTTCTTT. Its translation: CASSPSPDEGTEAFF.